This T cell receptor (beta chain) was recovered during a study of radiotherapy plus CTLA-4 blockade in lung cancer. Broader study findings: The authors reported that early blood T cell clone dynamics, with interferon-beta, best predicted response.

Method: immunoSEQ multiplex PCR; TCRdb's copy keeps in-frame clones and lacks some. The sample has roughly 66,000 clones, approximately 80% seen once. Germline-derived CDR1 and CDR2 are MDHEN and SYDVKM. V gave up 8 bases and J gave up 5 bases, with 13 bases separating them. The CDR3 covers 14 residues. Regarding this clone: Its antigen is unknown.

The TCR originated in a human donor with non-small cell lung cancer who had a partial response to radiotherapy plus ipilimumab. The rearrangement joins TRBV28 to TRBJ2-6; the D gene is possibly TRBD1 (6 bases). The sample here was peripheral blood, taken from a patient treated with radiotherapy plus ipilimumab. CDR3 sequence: CASQTGRRANVLTF. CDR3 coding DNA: TGTGCCAGCCAAACAGGGCGGAGGGCCAACGTCCTGACTTTC.